This TCR beta chain derives from a study of T cell responses to AZD1222 COVID-19 vaccine. Profiled with immunoSEQ multiplex PCR; TCRdb holds only in-frame clones, not every one. The data hold around 150,000 clones, with roughly 92% observed a single time. The sequences come from peripheral blood, collected on day 0 of AZD1222 vaccination. The receptor was isolated from an adult in good health.

The CDR3 sequence is CASSQGAPETQYF. CDR3 in DNA: TGCGCCAGCAGCCAGGGGGCTCCAGAGACCCAGTACTTC. The chain employs TRBV5-1 and TRBJ2-5; 8 nucleotides align to TRBD1. Germline CDR1 SGHRS, CDR2 YFSETQ. J was trimmed by 4 bases and V by 4 bases; bases with no gene match: 3. The CDR3 consists of 13 residues.